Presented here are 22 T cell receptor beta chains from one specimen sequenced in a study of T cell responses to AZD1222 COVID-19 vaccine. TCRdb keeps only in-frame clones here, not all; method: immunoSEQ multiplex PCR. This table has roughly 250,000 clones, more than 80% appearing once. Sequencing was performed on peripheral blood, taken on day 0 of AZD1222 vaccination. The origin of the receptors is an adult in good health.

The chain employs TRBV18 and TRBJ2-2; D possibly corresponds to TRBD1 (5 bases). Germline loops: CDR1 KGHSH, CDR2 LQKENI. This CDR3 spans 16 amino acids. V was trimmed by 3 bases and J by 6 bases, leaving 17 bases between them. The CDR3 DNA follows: TGTGCCAGCTCACCGCGCAGGGCCGACGCCGCCGGGGAGCTGTTTTTT. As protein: CASSPRRADAAGELFF.

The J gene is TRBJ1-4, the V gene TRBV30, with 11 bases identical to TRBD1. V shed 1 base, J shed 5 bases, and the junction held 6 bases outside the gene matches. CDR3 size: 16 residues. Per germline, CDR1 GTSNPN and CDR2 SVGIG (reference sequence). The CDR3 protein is CAWSALGQGVNEKLFF. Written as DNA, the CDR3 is TGTGCCTGGAGTGCTTTGGGACAGGGGGTAAATGAAAAACTGTTTTTT.

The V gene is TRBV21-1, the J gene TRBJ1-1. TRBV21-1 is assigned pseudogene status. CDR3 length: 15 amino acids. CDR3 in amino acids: CASSKARSRNTEAFF. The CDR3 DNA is TGTGCCAGCAGCAAAGCGCGGAGTAGGAACACTGAAGCTTTCTTT.

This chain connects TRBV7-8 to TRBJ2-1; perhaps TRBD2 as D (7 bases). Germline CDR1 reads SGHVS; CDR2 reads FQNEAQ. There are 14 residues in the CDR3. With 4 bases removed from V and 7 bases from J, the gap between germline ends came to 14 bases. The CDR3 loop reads CASSWGGGLNEQFF. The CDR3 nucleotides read TGTGCCAGCAGCTGGGGAGGGGGATTGAATGAGCAGTTCTTC.

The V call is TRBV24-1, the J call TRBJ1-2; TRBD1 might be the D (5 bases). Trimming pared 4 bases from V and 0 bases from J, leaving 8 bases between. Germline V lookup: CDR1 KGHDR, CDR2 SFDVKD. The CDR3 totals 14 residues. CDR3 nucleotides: TGTGCCACCAGTGACCGGGGGGCTAACTATGGCTACACCTTC. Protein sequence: CATSDRGANYGYTF.

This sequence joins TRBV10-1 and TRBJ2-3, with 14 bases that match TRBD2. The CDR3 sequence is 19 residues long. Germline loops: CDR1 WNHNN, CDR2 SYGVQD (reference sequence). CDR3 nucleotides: TGCGCTTACCCGGCGCGACTAGCGGGGGGGCTGACCGCCACAGATACGCAGTATTTT. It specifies CAYPARLAGGLTATDTQYF.

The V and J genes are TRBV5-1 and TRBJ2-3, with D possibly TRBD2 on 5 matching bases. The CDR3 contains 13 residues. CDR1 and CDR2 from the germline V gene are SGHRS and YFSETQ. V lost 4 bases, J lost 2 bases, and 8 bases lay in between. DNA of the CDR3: TGCGCCAGCAGCGAGGACTCCACAGATACGCAGTATTTT. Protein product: CASSEDSTDTQYF.

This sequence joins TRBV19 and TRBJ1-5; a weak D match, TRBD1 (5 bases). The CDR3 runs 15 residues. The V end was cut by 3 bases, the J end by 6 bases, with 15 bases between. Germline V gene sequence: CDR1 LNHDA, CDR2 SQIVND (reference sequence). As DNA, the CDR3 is TGTGCCAGTAGTATCGGGAGGGGACCGGTTCAGCCCCAGCATTTT. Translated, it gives CASSIGRGPVQPQHF.

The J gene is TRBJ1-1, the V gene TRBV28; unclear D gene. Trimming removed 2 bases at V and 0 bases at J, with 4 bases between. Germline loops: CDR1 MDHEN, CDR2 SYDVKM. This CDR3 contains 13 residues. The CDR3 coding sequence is TGTGCCAGCAGTTTAGGGCTGAACACTGAAGCTTTCTTT. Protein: CASSLGLNTEAFF.

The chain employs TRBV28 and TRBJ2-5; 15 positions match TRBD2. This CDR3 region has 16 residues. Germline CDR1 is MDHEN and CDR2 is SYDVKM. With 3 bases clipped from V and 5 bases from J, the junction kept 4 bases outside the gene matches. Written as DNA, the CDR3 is TGTGCCAGCAGTTTTGGGACTAGCGGGAGGCGGGAGACCCAGTACTTC. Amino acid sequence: CASSFGTSGRRETQYF.

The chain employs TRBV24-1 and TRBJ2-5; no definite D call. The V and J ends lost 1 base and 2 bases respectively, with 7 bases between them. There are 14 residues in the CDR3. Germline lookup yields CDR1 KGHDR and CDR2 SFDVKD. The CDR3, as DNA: TGTGCCACCAGTGATTTCCCGCGTCAAGAGACCCAGTACTTC. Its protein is CATSDFPRQETQYF.

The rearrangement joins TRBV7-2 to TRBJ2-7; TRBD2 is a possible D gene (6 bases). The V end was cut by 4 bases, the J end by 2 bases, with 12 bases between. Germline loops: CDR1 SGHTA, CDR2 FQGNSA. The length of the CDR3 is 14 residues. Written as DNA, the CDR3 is TGTGCCAGCAGCTCGGTTGGCGGGGCCTACGAGCAGTACTTC. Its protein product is CASSSVGGAYEQYF.

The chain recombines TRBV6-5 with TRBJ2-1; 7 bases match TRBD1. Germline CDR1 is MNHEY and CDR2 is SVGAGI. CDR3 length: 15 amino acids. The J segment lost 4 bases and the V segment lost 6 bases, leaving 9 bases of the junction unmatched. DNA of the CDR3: TGTGCCAGCAGGGTGGACAGGCTTGGGTACAATGAGCAGTTCTTC. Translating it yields CASRVDRLGYNEQFF.

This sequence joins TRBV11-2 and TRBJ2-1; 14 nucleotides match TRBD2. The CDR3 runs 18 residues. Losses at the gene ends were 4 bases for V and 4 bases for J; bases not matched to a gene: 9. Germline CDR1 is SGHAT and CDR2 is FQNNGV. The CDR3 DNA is TGTGCCAGCAGCTCCTCCCGGACTAGCGGGGGGCCATACAATGAGCAGTTCTTC. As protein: CASSSSRTSGGPYNEQFF. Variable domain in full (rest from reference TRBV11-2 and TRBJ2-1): EAGVAQSPRYKIIEKRQSVAFWCNPISGHATLYWYQQILGQGPKLLIQFQNNGVVDDSQLPKDRFSAERLKGVDSTLKIQPAKLEDSAVYLCASSSSRTSGGPYNEQFFGPGTRLTVL.

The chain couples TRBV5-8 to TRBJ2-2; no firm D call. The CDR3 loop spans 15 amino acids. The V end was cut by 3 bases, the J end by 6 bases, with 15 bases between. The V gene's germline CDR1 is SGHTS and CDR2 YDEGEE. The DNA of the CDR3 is TGTGCCAGCAGCTCTAAGGTACTCCGGTCCGGGGAGCTGTTTTTT. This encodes CASSSKVLRSGELFF.

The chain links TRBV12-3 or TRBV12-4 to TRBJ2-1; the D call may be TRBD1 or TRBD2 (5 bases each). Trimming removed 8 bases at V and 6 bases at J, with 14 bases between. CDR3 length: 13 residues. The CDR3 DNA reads TGTGCCAGCTACAGGCGGGCAGCCAATGAGCAGTTCTTC. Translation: CASYRRAANEQFF.

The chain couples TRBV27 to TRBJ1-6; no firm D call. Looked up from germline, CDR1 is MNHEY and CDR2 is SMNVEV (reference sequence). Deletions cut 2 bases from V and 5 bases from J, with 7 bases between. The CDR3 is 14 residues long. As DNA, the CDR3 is TGTGCCAGCAGTTTAGCCCGGAATAATTCACCCCTCCACTTT. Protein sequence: CASSLARNNSPLHF.

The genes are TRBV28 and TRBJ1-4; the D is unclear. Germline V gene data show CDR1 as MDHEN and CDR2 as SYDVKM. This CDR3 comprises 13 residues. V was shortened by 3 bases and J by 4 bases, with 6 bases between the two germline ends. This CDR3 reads CASSLDGNEKLFF. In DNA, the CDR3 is TGTGCCAGCAGTTTGGATGGTAATGAAAAACTGTTTTTT. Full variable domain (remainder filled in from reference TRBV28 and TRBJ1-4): DVKVTQSSRYLVKRTGEKVFLECVQDMDHENMFWYRQDPGLGLRLIYFSYDVKMKEKGDIPEGYSVSREKKERFSLILESASTNQTSMYLCASSLDGNEKLFFGSGTQLSVL.

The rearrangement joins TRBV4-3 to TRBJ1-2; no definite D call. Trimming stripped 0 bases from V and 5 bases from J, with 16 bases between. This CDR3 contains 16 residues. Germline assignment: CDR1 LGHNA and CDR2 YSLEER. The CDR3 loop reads CASSQDWHARFYGYTF. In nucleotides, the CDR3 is TGCGCCAGCAGCCAAGATTGGCACGCCCGATTTTATGGCTACACCTTC.

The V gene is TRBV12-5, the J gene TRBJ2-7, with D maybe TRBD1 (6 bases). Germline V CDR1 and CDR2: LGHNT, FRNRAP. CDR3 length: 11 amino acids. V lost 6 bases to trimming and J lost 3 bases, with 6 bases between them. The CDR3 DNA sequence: TGTGCTAGTGGGACAGGCTACGAGCAGTACTTC. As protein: CASGTGYEQYF. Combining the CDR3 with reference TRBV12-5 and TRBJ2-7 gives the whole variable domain DARVTQTPRHKVTEMGQEVTMRCQPILGHNTVFWYRQTMMQGLELLAYFRNRAPLDDSGMPKDRFSAEMPDATLATLKIQPSEPRDSAVYFCASGTGYEQYFGPGTRLTVT.

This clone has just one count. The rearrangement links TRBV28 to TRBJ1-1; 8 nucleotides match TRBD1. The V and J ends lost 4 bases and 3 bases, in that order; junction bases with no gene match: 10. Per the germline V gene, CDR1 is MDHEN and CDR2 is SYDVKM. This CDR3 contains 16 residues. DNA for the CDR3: TGTGCCAGCAGTTCGCCGGCCCAGGGGGCCGACACTGAAGCTTTCTTT. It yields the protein CASSSPAQGADTEAFF.

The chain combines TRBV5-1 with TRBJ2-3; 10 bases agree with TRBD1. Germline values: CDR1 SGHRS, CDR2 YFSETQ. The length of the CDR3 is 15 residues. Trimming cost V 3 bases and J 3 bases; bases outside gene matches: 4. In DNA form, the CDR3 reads TGCGCCAGCAGCTGGGGGGACAGGGGAACAGATACGCAGTATTTT. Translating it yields CASSWGDRGTDTQYF.